The rows below give T cell receptor beta chains drawn from one sample of a study of vaccination and CD4 T cells after COVID-19. These receptors have no known antigen. TCRdb processed the PCR reads anew with MiXCR; each CDR3 protein has one entry. The table records 20,000 to 30,000 distinct CDR3 sequences, around 66% of them present only once. The sample consisted of CD4+ T cells from blood, cultured in vitro. The source is a human donor who had recovered from COVID-19. Each CDR3 is given with its conserved first and last residue. Fields, in order: J gene, CDR3 length, V gene, clone size, D gene, CDR3 DNA, CDR3 protein. The D gene is left open where the match is weak. Clone size is stated in some rows and not others, as once, few, many or a class when expanded.

j_gene: TRBJ1-5; len: 12; v_gene: TRBV20-1; abundance: .; d_gene: .; CDR3nt: TGCAGTGCTAGTTCTGAGGATCAGCCCCAGCATTTT; CDR3aa: CSASSEDQPQHF
j_gene: TRBJ2-3; len: 12; v_gene: TRBV11-2; abundance: .; d_gene: .; CDR3nt: TGTGCCAGCACCCCGTACACAGATACGCAGTATTTT; CDR3aa: CASTPYTDTQYF
j_gene: TRBJ2-1; len: 16; v_gene: TRBV12-3/TRBV12-4; abundance: .; d_gene: TRBD1; CDR3nt: TGTGCCAGCACTATACAGGGGGCAAGCTCCTACAATGAGCAGTTCTTC; CDR3aa: CASTIQGASSYNEQFF
j_gene: TRBJ1-2; len: 16; v_gene: TRBV6-1; abundance: .; d_gene: TRBD1; CDR3nt: TGTGCCAGCACCCGGGACAGGGGAGGGGAGGCCTATGGCTACACCTTC; CDR3aa: CASTRDRGGEAYGYTF
j_gene: TRBJ2-1; len: 15; v_gene: TRBV7-2; abundance: few; d_gene: TRBD2; CDR3nt: TGTGCCAGCAGCCCCGGACTAGCGGGAAGGGTTGAGCAGTTCTTC; CDR3aa: CASSPGLAGRVEQFF
j_gene: TRBJ2-2; len: 15; v_gene: TRBV28; abundance: .; d_gene: TRBD2; CDR3nt: TGTGCCAGCAGCCCAGGCGGGAGAGCCACCGGGGAGCTGTTTTTT; CDR3aa: CASSPGGRATGELFF
j_gene: TRBJ2-1; len: 15; v_gene: TRBV6-5; abundance: .; d_gene: .; CDR3nt: TGTGCCAGCAGTTACCTCGCGGGCCTTTACAATGAGCAGTTCTTC; CDR3aa: CASSYLAGLYNEQFF
j_gene: TRBJ1-1; len: 13; v_gene: TRBV6-1; abundance: .; d_gene: .; CDR3nt: TGTGCCAGCGGGGAGACTCTTAACACTGAAGCTTTCTTT; CDR3aa: CASGETLNTEAFF
j_gene: TRBJ2-7; len: 16; v_gene: TRBV6-1; abundance: .; d_gene: .; CDR3nt: TGTGCCAGCAGTGATAAGGAGCGGAGGAGCTCCTACGAGCAGTACTTC; CDR3aa: CASSDKERRSSYEQYF
j_gene: TRBJ1-1; len: 17; v_gene: TRBV7-9; abundance: .; d_gene: .; CDR3nt: TGTGCCAGCAGCTTATCCATGGGGAATGGGGGTGCCACTGAAGCTTTCTTT; CDR3aa: CASSLSMGNGGATEAFF
j_gene: TRBJ1-5; len: 14; v_gene: TRBV20-1; abundance: medium-sized; d_gene: .; CDR3nt: TGCTCCAGCCACGGAGGAAAGGTCAATCAGCCCCAGCATTTT; CDR3aa: CSSHGGKVNQPQHF
j_gene: TRBJ1-2; len: 15; v_gene: TRBV27; abundance: .; d_gene: TRBD1; CDR3nt: TGTGCCAGCTACCCCATTAAACAGGGGTTGGGCGGCTACACCTTC; CDR3aa: CASYPIKQGLGGYTF
j_gene: TRBJ2-5; len: 14; v_gene: TRBV6-1; abundance: few; d_gene: TRBD1; CDR3nt: TGTGCCAGCAGTGCCGACAGGGGGCGAGAGACCCAGTACTTC; CDR3aa: CASSADRGRETQYF
j_gene: TRBJ1-2; len: 15; v_gene: TRBV7-2; abundance: .; d_gene: .; CDR3nt: TGTGCCAGCAGCCCCTGGGCGGGGGGCGCGTCTGGCTACACCTTC; CDR3aa: CASSPWAGGASGYTF
j_gene: TRBJ1-1; len: 17; v_gene: TRBV27; abundance: medium-sized; d_gene: TRBD1; CDR3nt: TGTGCCAGCAGTTCTTATCGGGACAGAGGAAGGAACACTGAAGCTTTCTTT; CDR3aa: CASSSYRDRGRNTEAFF
j_gene: TRBJ2-5; len: 12; v_gene: TRBV2; abundance: .; d_gene: TRBD2; CDR3nt: TGTGCCAGCGTGCGGGGGGGAGAGACCCAGTACTTC; CDR3aa: CASVRGGETQYF
j_gene: TRBJ2-7; len: 13; v_gene: TRBV6-2/TRBV6-3; abundance: .; d_gene: TRBD1; CDR3nt: TGTGCCAGCCAAGCCGACAGGGTCCACGAGCAGTACTTC; CDR3aa: CASQADRVHEQYF
j_gene: TRBJ1-2; len: 13; v_gene: TRBV30; abundance: .; d_gene: .; CDR3nt: TGTGCCTGGAGTCGTCAACTGAACTATGGCTACACCTTC; CDR3aa: CAWSRQLNYGYTF
j_gene: TRBJ1-2; len: 13; v_gene: TRBV20-1; abundance: .; d_gene: .; CDR3nt: TGCAGTGCTCTTCGGGACACTGTTTATGGCTACACCTTC; CDR3aa: CSALRDTVYGYTF
j_gene: TRBJ2-1; len: 15; v_gene: TRBV30; abundance: once; d_gene: TRBD2; CDR3nt: TGTGCCTGGAGTCTAACTAGCGGGCCTTGGAATGAGCAGTTCTTC; CDR3aa: CAWSLTSGPWNEQFF
j_gene: TRBJ2-7; len: 14; v_gene: TRBV7-9; abundance: .; d_gene: .; CDR3nt: TGTGCCAGCAGCTTACTTTCCGACTCCTACGAGCAGTACTTC; CDR3aa: CASSLLSDSYEQYF
j_gene: TRBJ1-1; len: 13; v_gene: TRBV6-5; abundance: .; d_gene: .; CDR3nt: TGTGCCAGCAGTTATGAGGGGGACACTGAAGCTTTCTTT; CDR3aa: CASSYEGDTEAFF
j_gene: TRBJ2-2; len: 15; v_gene: TRBV6-5; abundance: .; d_gene: .; CDR3nt: TGTGCCAGCAGTTACGGGGGGCGAAACACCGGGGAGCTGTTTTTT; CDR3aa: CASSYGGRNTGELFF
j_gene: TRBJ2-1; len: 15; v_gene: TRBV2; abundance: .; d_gene: TRBD2; CDR3nt: TGTGCCAGCAGTGAATCGAGCGGGGGCTACAATGAGCAGTTCTTC; CDR3aa: CASSESSGGYNEQFF
j_gene: TRBJ2-7; len: 17; v_gene: TRBV15; abundance: .; d_gene: TRBD2; CDR3nt: TGTGCCACCAGCAGGTCGGGACTAGCGGGAGGGTTTAACGAGCAGTACTTC; CDR3aa: CATSRSGLAGGFNEQYF
j_gene: TRBJ2-3; len: 16; v_gene: TRBV20-1; abundance: .; d_gene: TRBD2; CDR3nt: TGCAGTGCGCTATACCGGACTAGCGGTTACACAGATACGCAGTATTTT; CDR3aa: CSALYRTSGYTDTQYF
j_gene: TRBJ2-3; len: 16; v_gene: TRBV6-5; abundance: .; d_gene: .; CDR3nt: TGTGCCAGCAGTTACCAGACAGGACTTTACACAGATACGCAGTATTTT; CDR3aa: CASSYQTGLYTDTQYF
j_gene: TRBJ2-7; len: 13; v_gene: TRBV2; abundance: once; d_gene: .; CDR3nt: TGTGCCAGCAGTGGAAACCAGGGGTACGAGCAGTACTTC; CDR3aa: CASSGNQGYEQYF
j_gene: TRBJ2-5; len: 15; v_gene: TRBV24-1; abundance: .; d_gene: .; CDR3nt: TGTGCCACCAGTGATGCGGGGAGGCACCAAGAGACCCAGTACTTC; CDR3aa: CATSDAGRHQETQYF
j_gene: TRBJ2-2; len: 13; v_gene: TRBV20-1; abundance: once; d_gene: .; CDR3nt: TGCAGTGCTAGAGAGCTAATCACCGGGGAGCTGTTTTTT; CDR3aa: CSARELITGELFF
j_gene: TRBJ1-1; len: 15; v_gene: TRBV5-4; abundance: .; d_gene: TRBD1; CDR3nt: TGTGCCAGCACCAACGAGCCAGGGGGGGGGACTGAAGCTTTCTTT; CDR3aa: CASTNEPGGGTEAFF
j_gene: TRBJ2-7; len: 13; v_gene: TRBV5-1; abundance: .; d_gene: .; CDR3nt: TGCGCCAGCGCGGTTTGGGGAGGCTACGAGCAGTACTTC; CDR3aa: CASAVWGGYEQYF
j_gene: TRBJ2-2; len: 15; v_gene: TRBV12-3/TRBV12-4; abundance: .; d_gene: TRBD1; CDR3nt: TGTGCCAGCACCCGAGGGACAGCGAACACCGGGGAGCTGTTTTTT; CDR3aa: CASTRGTANTGELFF
j_gene: TRBJ2-6; len: 18; v_gene: TRBV20-1; abundance: .; d_gene: TRBD1; CDR3nt: TGCAGTGCTAGAGCCCGCGCAGGGGGCGGCTCTGGGGCCAACGTCCTGACTTTC; CDR3aa: CSARARAGGGSGANVLTF
j_gene: TRBJ1-6; len: 15; v_gene: TRBV27; abundance: .; d_gene: TRBD1; CDR3nt: TGTGCCAGCAGTGCGCCACAGGGGGCGAGGTCACCCCTCCACTTT; CDR3aa: CASSAPQGARSPLHF
j_gene: TRBJ2-7; len: 13; v_gene: TRBV28; abundance: once; d_gene: .; CDR3nt: TGTGCCAGCCTCGGCTTTGAATCCTACGAGCAGTACTTC; CDR3aa: CASLGFESYEQYF
j_gene: TRBJ2-3; len: 15; v_gene: TRBV30; abundance: .; d_gene: TRBD1; CDR3nt: TGTGCCTGGAGTACAGGGGCCCTTAGCACAGATACGCAGTATTTT; CDR3aa: CAWSTGALSTDTQYF
j_gene: TRBJ1-1; len: 13; v_gene: TRBV20-1; abundance: few; d_gene: .; CDR3nt: TGCAGTGCTCAACTCAGGGTAGCGGGTGAAGCTTTCTTT; CDR3aa: CSAQLRVAGEAFF
j_gene: TRBJ2-1; len: 17; v_gene: TRBV19; abundance: .; d_gene: TRBD2; CDR3nt: TGTGCCAGTACCGGACTAGCGGGAGTAGGAGGCTTCAATGAGCAGTTCTTC; CDR3aa: CASTGLAGVGGFNEQFF
j_gene: TRBJ1-5; len: 13; v_gene: TRBV2; abundance: few; d_gene: .; CDR3nt: TGTGCCAGCAGTTTGGGACACCCTCAGCCCCAGCATTTT; CDR3aa: CASSLGHPQPQHF
j_gene: TRBJ2-2; len: 14; v_gene: TRBV7-2; abundance: .; d_gene: .; CDR3nt: TGTGCCAGCAGCTTGCGAAGCAACACCGGGGAGCTGTTTTTT; CDR3aa: CASSLRSNTGELFF
j_gene: TRBJ2-1; len: 13; v_gene: TRBV29-1; abundance: .; d_gene: .; CDR3nt: TGCAGCGTTGAAGGGCCACAGAGGCGTGAGCAGTTCTTC; CDR3aa: CSVEGPQRREQFF
j_gene: TRBJ2-5; len: 14; v_gene: TRBV4-2; abundance: .; d_gene: TRBD1; CDR3nt: TGTGCCAGCAGCCAAGCGGACAGGGGAGAGACCCAGTACTTC; CDR3aa: CASSQADRGETQYF
j_gene: TRBJ1-6; len: 16; v_gene: TRBV11-2; abundance: few; d_gene: .; CDR3nt: TGTGCCAGCAGCCCCCGTATGATAGGGCATAATTCACCCCTCCACTTT; CDR3aa: CASSPRMIGHNSPLHF
j_gene: TRBJ1-5; len: 14; v_gene: TRBV19; abundance: few; d_gene: TRBD1; CDR3nt: TGTGCCAGTAGTATACAGGGGGTAGGGCAGCCCCAGCATTTT; CDR3aa: CASSIQGVGQPQHF
j_gene: TRBJ2-5; len: 13; v_gene: TRBV20-1; abundance: .; d_gene: .; CDR3nt: TGCAGTGCTACTGGACAGAACCAAGAGACCCAGTACTTC; CDR3aa: CSATGQNQETQYF
j_gene: TRBJ2-7; len: 18; v_gene: TRBV7-3; abundance: .; d_gene: .; CDR3nt: TGTGCCAGCAGCTTAAGATCAGGAGGGGCGGCCAGCTCCTACGAGCAGTACTTC; CDR3aa: CASSLRSGGAASSYEQYF
j_gene: TRBJ1-1; len: 12; v_gene: TRBV7-9; abundance: .; d_gene: .; CDR3nt: TGTGCCAGTTGGCGGGGAGAAACTGAAGCTTTCTTT; CDR3aa: CASWRGETEAFF
j_gene: TRBJ2-7; len: 15; v_gene: TRBV30; abundance: once; d_gene: .; CDR3nt: TGTGCCTGGAGTGTACGGGTTTCCCTAAACCACGAGCAGTACTTC; CDR3aa: CAWSVRVSLNHEQYF